Described below is a single T cell receptor beta chain sequence and its context. Its antigen is currently unknown. This specimen comes from a study of graft-versus-host responses after intestinal transplantation. Study in general: Among the recipients, all got anti-thymocyte globulin induction and then tacrolimus and steroids for approximately 3 years.

Assay used: immunoSEQ multiplex PCR; TCRdb lists only in-frame clones, some missing. Found here are tens of thousands of clones, about 81% of them singletons; the top ten hold less than 0.5%. CDR3 size: 12 residues. Germline lookup yields CDR1 SQVTM and CDR2 ANQGSEA. This chain connects TRBV29-1 to TRBJ2-5; D remains ambiguous. The tail of the sequence fits TRBJ2-7 better, so the J call may be wrong. The TCR sequence derives from a human donor who was the organ donor for an intestinal transplant. The sequencing here drew on unstimulated CD4+ T cells sorted from spleen or lymph node cells, taken before transplant. As DNA, the CDR3 is TGCAGCGTTGTAAGGTCACCCAGCGAGCAGTACTTC. Encoded protein: CSVVRSPSEQYF.